The clone carrying this T cell receptor beta chain occurred a few times. Its antigen is unknown. A J-beta primer mix and a sample-barcoded 5' primer were used in a second PCR of about 7 to 12 cycles. TCRdb re-called the 5' RACE reads through MiXCR, storing one row per CDR3 protein. The repertoire holds some 710,000 distinct CDR3 sequences, with 22% as singletons. The source of the sample is a study of blood T cells in healthy people across ages. V gave up 1 base and J gave up 2 bases, with 19 bases separating them. CDR3 length: 17 amino acids. Per germline, CDR1 SGHDT and CDR2 YYEEEE. Study conclusions and caveats: Possibly, changes in expanded clonotypes were confounded because donor CMV status was unknown. As naive T cell percentage varied, TCR beta diversity correlated strongly with it.

The sample comprised blood. The sequence came from a man aged 70-80 years in good health. The chain links TRBV5-6 to TRBJ2-7; D not resolved. CDR3 loop: CASSLCGYFLFAYEQYF. CDR3 sequence (DNA): TGTGCCAGCAGCTTGTGTGGGTATTTTTTATTCGCCTACGAGCAGTACTTC.